Only a few counts were recorded for the clone carrying this TCR beta chain. The data were obtained in a study of T cells in Graves' hyperthyroidism and ophthalmopathy. Authors of the study amplified TCR beta CDR3 regions from RNA transcripts. During a first-round RT-PCR of the TCR CDR3, the HTBI primer set was used. TCRdb re-called the multiplex PCR reads with MiXCR, one entry per CDR3 protein. This table holds some 620,000 distinct CDR3 sequences, around 15% found once. Recently diagnosed hyperthyroidism of less than 2 months' duration affected patients aged 18 to 65. Trimming pared 2 bases from V and 8 bases from J, leaving 18 bases between. The V gene's germline CDR1 is LGHDT and CDR2 YNNKEL (reference sequence). CDR3 length: 16 residues.

This TCR was recovered from a woman aged 30 to 39 with Graves' hyperthyroidism. The sample was blood. The genes are TRBV3-1 and TRBJ1-4; possibly TRBD1 for D (5 bases). The DNA of the CDR3 is TGTGCCAGCAGCCAATTTCGGGCAGGGAACTCCGAAAAACTGTTTTTT. Its translation: CASSQFRAGNSEKLFF.